The rows below give T cell receptor beta chains drawn from one sample of a study of regulatory T cells in long-lasting Graves disease. TCRdb analysed the multiplex PCR reads with MiXCR anew, one entry per CDR3 protein. The table shows 350,000 to 450,000 distinct CDR3 sequences, with about 12% occurring only once. The same sample was also used in a study of T cells in Graves' hyperthyroidism and ophthalmopathy.

The specimen comprised peripheral blood mononuclear cells (PBMCs), sampled at new diagnosis, from a patient treated with antithyroid drugs. The receptors come from a woman under 30 with Graves disease. The CDR3 runs from the conserved cysteine through the conserved F or W. The D gene is left open where the match is weak. The listing skips clone size in some rows; elsewhere it reads once, few, many or a size class.

clone_size d_call j_call v_call cdr3_nt cdr3_aa
many - TRBJ2-1 TRBV6-1 TGTGCCAGCAGTGAAAACCCGACTATAGTAAATGAGCAGTTCTTC CASSENPTIVNEQFF
- - TRBJ1-1 TRBV6-4 TGTGCCTCAGCGCTCTGGGCTGAAGCTTTCTTT CASALWAEAFF
few - TRBJ2-2 TRBV7-3 TGTGCCAGCAGCCCATGGGCGGATCGCACCGCCGGGGAGCTGTTTTTT CASSPWADRTAGELFF
once TRBD2 TRBJ2-1 TRBV20-1 TGCAGTGCTAGAGATTTAGCGGGAGGGCCCTACAATGAGCAGTTCTTC CSARDLAGGPYNEQFF
- TRBD1 TRBJ2-7 TRBV5-1 TGCGCCAGCAACTCGGGACAGGGGTCCTACGAGCAGTACTTC CASNSGQGSYEQYF
many TRBD1 TRBJ1-6 TRBV20-1 TGCAGTGCTAGAGATATGTATGAAGGGGGCAATTCACCCCTCCACTTT CSARDMYEGGNSPLHF
many TRBD1 TRBJ1-2 TRBV28 TGTGCCAGCAGACGACAGGGGGCTTGGGGTGGCTACACCTTC CASRRQGAWGGYTF
many - TRBJ1-1 TRBV6-2/TRBV6-3 TGTGCCAGCAGTTACTCAAGGCAATACACTGAAGCTTTCTTT CASSYSRQYTEAFF
- - TRBJ2-7 TRBV19 TGTGCCAGTAGACCTTCCGGGCGAATGAATTACGAGCAGTACTTC CASRPSGRMNYEQYF
many TRBD1 TRBJ1-1 TRBV6-2/TRBV6-3 TGTGCCAGCAGTTACTCGAGGGACAGGAACACTGAAGCTTTCTTT CASSYSRDRNTEAFF
few - TRBJ2-5 TRBV5-4 TGTGCCCAGAACCATCGAGGGGCTGGGGAGACCCAGTACTTC CAQNHRGAGETQYF
- - TRBJ1-6 TRBV12-3/TRBV12-4 TGTGCCAGCAGTTTCGGAATAGGGGCTCGAAATTCACCCCTCCACTTT CASSFGIGARNSPLHF
many - TRBJ2-3 TRBV7-3 TGTGCCAGCAGCTTACTTGCAGAGACCACAGATACGCAGTATTTT CASSLLAETTDTQYF
many - TRBJ2-1 TRBV2 TGTGCCAGCAGTGAAGCTCTAATGGGGCAGTTCTTC CASSEALMGQFF
many - TRBJ2-3 TRBV5-1 TGCGCCAGCAGACACTCCCCAGACAGTCCAACGCAGTATTTT CASRHSPDSPTQYF
many TRBD2 TRBJ2-1 TRBV2 TGTGCCAGCAGGCCGACTAGCGGGGCTAACAATGAGCAGTTCTTC CASRPTSGANNEQFF
many TRBD2 TRBJ2-1 TRBV24-1 TGTGCCACCAGTGATGCTCTAGCGGCCGGCAATGAGCAGTTCTTC CATSDALAAGNEQFF
- - TRBJ1-2 TRBV20-1 TGCAGTGCTAGTTGGACGCTCAACTATGGCTACACCTTC CSASWTLNYGYTF
many - TRBJ2-3 TRBV7-8 TGTGCCAGCAGCTCCCAAGTAGCTATAAGCACAGATACGCAGTATTTT CASSSQVAISTDTQYF
- - TRBJ2-7 TRBV20-1 TGCAGTGCCAAGGACTCCCGGGGGGAGCAGTACTTC CSAKDSRGEQYF
few - TRBJ2-2 TRBV12-3/TRBV12-4 TGTGCCAGCAGTTACTGGGGGAATGTCATGATGGCCGGGGAGCTGTTTTTT CASSYWGNVMMAGELFF
many TRBD2 TRBJ2-1 TRBV28 TGTGCCAGCAGCCGACTAGCGCTAAATGAGCAGTTCTTC CASSRLALNEQFF
few - TRBJ2-5 TRBV7-2 TGTGCCAGCAGCTTAGTTTACGGGGGGCGGGTAGAGACCCAGTACTTC CASSLVYGGRVETQYF
- TRBD2 TRBJ2-2 TRBV4-1 TGCGCCAGCAGCCAAGTAGCGGGGGGGACCGGGGAGCTGTTTTTT CASSQVAGGTGELFF
- - TRBJ1-5 TRBV12-5 TGTGCTAGTGGTTCGACCCGAGATCAGCCCCAGCATTTT CASGSTRDQPQHF
- TRBD1 TRBJ1-6 TRBV6-1 TGTGCCAGCAGCCCCGGACAGGAACGATCACCCCTCCACTTT CASSPGQERSPLHF
- - TRBJ1-1 TRBV7-9 TGTGCCGGCAGAGTAACCACAGGGTGGGCTGAAGCTTTCTTT CAGRVTTGWAEAFF
many - TRBJ2-5 TRBV30 TGTGCCTGGAGGGGAGAACCGGGACAATTATCGATCCAGTACTTC CAWRGEPGQLSIQYF
- - TRBJ1-1 TRBV29-1 TGCAGCGTTGATAGACTAAAAGTTGAAGCTTTCTTT CSVDRLKVEAFF
many - TRBJ2-7 TRBV20-1 TGCAGTGCTAGTGTAGCGGCCTTCCCCTACGAGCAGTACTTC CSASVAAFPYEQYF
few - TRBJ1-1 TRBV5-8 TGTGCCAGCAGCTCGCTCGGACAGCCGCTTTTGGGGACTGAAGCTTTCTTT CASSSLGQPLLGTEAFF
many - TRBJ1-4 TRBV20-1 TGCAGTGCTAGAGATATCGAAAAACTGTTTTTT CSARDIEKLFF